This T cell receptor beta chain appears in the sequencing data of a study of T cell repertoires in cytomegalovirus infection. Study summary: CMV epitopes used comprised recently identified HLA-C-restricted ones and well-studied HLA-B-restricted ones. Regarding the study as a whole: The ex vivo response showed dominance by HLA-C-restricted CMV-specific TCR beta clonotypes.

From the reads, TCRdb called clonotypes with MiXCR, one entry per CDR3 protein. The data show more than 110,000 distinct CDR3 sequences, about 31% seen once. Germline V gene lookup returns CDR1 SGHNT and CDR2 YYREEE (reference sequence). The V gene lost 0 bases and the J gene lost 2 bases, with 12 bases spanning the gap. This CDR3 is built from 17 residues. This clonotype was found a few times. Its antigen is undetermined. The sample was CD8+ T cells from cultured PBMCs, taken from culture after CMV antigen stimulation. The gene calls are TRBV5-4 and TRBJ1-6; possibly TRBD1 for D (6 bases). The TCR comes from a human donor in good health (CMV status not recorded). Some clones in this sample may be carry-over from other donors' samples. CDR3 sequence (DNA): TGTGCCAGCAGCTTGGGGGGGGGCAGCACCTATAATTCACCCCTCCACTTT. This sequence encodes CASSLGGGSTYNSPLHF.